This T cell receptor (beta chain) was obtained from a study of blood T cell repertoires in COVID-19. For the study at large: The origin of the acute and convalescent COVID-19 samples was the United States, Italy and Spain. The analysed material was cDNA or gDNA that came from T cells, B-cell-depleted T cells, or PBMCs.

Authors' data handling: Reference gene primer amplification gave nucleated cell count estimates. The repertoire was sequenced with immunoSEQ multiplex PCR; TCRdb's copy has only in-frame clones and lacks some. V and J calls and clone size come straight from that table; D and trimming were deduced from the DNA. In the table there are fewer than 50,000 clones, around 80% of which are singletons. V was shortened by 6 bases and J by 5 bases, with 11 bases between the two germline ends. From germline, CDR1 is KGHSH and CDR2 LQKENI. The CDR3 covers 13 residues. This sequence joins TRBV18 and TRBJ1-3, with D perhaps matching TRBD1 (5 bases). The sample comprised peripheral blood. The clonotype was recovered from a woman aged 80 or over with active or convalescent COVID-19. The CDR3: CASSPGDRNTIYF. The CDR3 DNA follows: TGTGCCAGCTCGCCGGGGGATCGAAACACCATATATTTT.